This TCR beta chain comes out of a study of blood T cells in healthy people across ages. Germline-derived CDR1 and CDR2 are SQVTM and ANQGSEA. With 3 bases removed from V and 0 bases from J, the gap between germline ends came to 11 bases. CDR3 length: 14 residues. The use of a sample-barcoded 5' primer and a J-beta primer mix characterized a second PCR of roughly 6 to 11 cycles. MiXCR, run by TCRdb on the 5' RACE reads, gives a single entry per CDR3 protein. This sample has some 900,000 distinct CDR3 sequences, with under 50% found just once. The chain uses TRBV29-1 and TRBJ1-1, with D perhaps matching TRBD1 (6 bases). This receptor was identified in a man under 40 in good health. What was sequenced was blood. In DNA, the CDR3 is TGCAGCGTTGACCTGGACAGACTGAACACTGAAGCTTTCTTT. It codes for CSVDLDRLNTEAFF.